Below, one T cell receptor (beta chain) is given with its context. This record comes from a study of CD8+CD57+ T cells in acquired aplastic anemia. The CDR3 spans 15 residues. Germline CDR1 and CDR2: SGDLS and YYNGEE. Trimming left V 3 bases short and J 2 bases short, with 15 bases between. Previously, flow cytometry had revealed CD8+CD57+ cell expansion in the patients chosen for sequencing. TCR beta VDJ and CDR3 profiling used genomic DNA as template. TCRdb reprocessed the reads with MiXCR, giving one entry per CDR3 protein. The data show some 170,000 distinct CDR3 sequences, 65% to 75% seen once. This TCR came from a human donor with aplastic anemia. The rearrangement joins TRBV9 to TRBJ2-7; D is perhaps TRBD1 (5 bases). Sequencing was performed on sorted CD4+, CD8+, or CD8+CD57+ T cells (not recorded which) from PBMCs. In DNA form, the CDR3 reads TGTGCCAGCAGCGAGACGCTAGGACAAACCTACGAGCAGTACTTC. As protein: CASSETLGQTYEQYF.